The 12 T cell receptor beta chains below come from one sample, sequenced in a study of T cell changes during pregnancy in multiple sclerosis. Assay used: immunoSEQ multiplex PCR; TCRdb lists only in-frame clones, some missing. The sample gives roughly 100,000 clones, about 90% of which show up once; 1.6% is in the top ten. The sequencing used peripheral blood, collected before pregnancy. The receptors come from a female donor with multiple sclerosis, enrolled in a pregnancy study.

The chain recombines TRBV11-3 with TRBJ2-7; possibly TRBD2 for D (5 bases). The CDR3 runs 12 residues. CDR1 is SGHNT, CDR2 YENEEA, per germline. Between the trimmed V and J ends, which lost 5 bases and 5 bases, there was a span of 10 bases. The chain's CDR3 is CASSPDLHEQYF. The CDR3 coding sequence is TGTGCCAGCAGCCCGGACTTACACGAGCAGTACTTC.

The chain couples TRBV13 to TRBJ1-6; 8 bases line up with TRBD1. V shed 9 bases, J shed 6 bases, and the junction held 4 bases outside the gene matches. The germline V gene encodes CDR1 PRHDT and CDR2 FYEKMQ (reference sequence). The CDR3 is 13 amino acids. The CDR3: CASGTGINSPLHF. The CDR3 nucleotides are TGTGCCAGTGGGACAGGCATTAATTCACCCCTCCACTTT.

This clone was seen only a few times. This rearrangement joins TRBV10-3 to TRBJ1-5; 9 bases are a match to TRBD1. J was trimmed by 5 bases and V by 6 bases; bases with no gene match: 2. The CDR3 runs 13 residues. Germline-derived CDR1 and CDR2 are ENHRY and SYGVKD. The CDR3 DNA follows: TGTGCCATCAGCAGGACAGGGGATCAGCCCCAGCATTTT. Amino acid sequence: CAISRTGDQPQHF.

J is TRBJ1-2 and V is TRBV5-4; TRBD1 matches 11 bases. The CDR3 is 14 residues long. CDR1 and CDR2 (germline): SGHNT, YYREEE (reference sequence). J gave up 7 bases and V 2 bases, and 4 bases lay outside the gene matches. The CDR3 loop is CASSLRTGGSGYTF. The CDR3 DNA sequence: TGTGCCAGCAGCTTAAGGACAGGGGGCAGTGGCTACACCTTC.

The CDR3 nucleotides are TGCGCCAGCACGGGCTTTGACACTAGCGGGGGGGATACGCAGTATTTT. Amino acids: CASTGFDTSGGDTQYF. The rearrangement links TRBV5-1 to TRBJ2-3; 12 bases agree with TRBD2. The trim removed 6 bases at V and 6 bases at J, leaving 11 bases unmatched. Germline V lookup: CDR1 SGHRS, CDR2 YFSETQ. The length of the CDR3 is 16 residues.

J is TRBJ1-3 and V is TRBV6-6; D ambiguous. Germline-derived CDR1 and CDR2 are MNHNY and SVGAGI (reference sequence). V was pared by 5 bases and J by 0 bases, with 14 bases between. The CDR3 spans 16 residues. The CDR3: CASSPRPKNSGNTIYF. The CDR3 DNA follows: TGTGCCAGCAGTCCCAGGCCCAAAAACTCTGGAAACACCATATATTTT.

The chain links TRBV6-4 to TRBJ2-3; TRBD2 matches at 9 bases. Germline V lookup: CDR1 MRHNA, CDR2 SNTAGT. Trimming at V came to 5 bases and at J to 2 bases, leaving 2 bases not matched to a gene. The CDR3 runs to 14 residues. The CDR3: CASSLAGTTDTQYF. CDR3 bases: TGTGCCAGCAGTCTAGCGGGAACCACAGATACGCAGTATTTT.

V usage is TRBV11-3 and J usage is TRBJ1-1; perhaps TRBD1 as D (5 bases). Germline V gene data show CDR1 as SGHNT and CDR2 as YENEEA. With 5 bases removed from V and 8 bases from J, the gap between germline ends came to 12 bases. The CDR3 is made up of 12 amino acids. In DNA form, the CDR3 reads TGTGCCAGCAGCCCCGGACAAAAAGAAGCTTTCTTT. It translates to CASSPGQKEAFF.

This clone was counted once. The gene calls are TRBV9 and TRBJ2-1; D not resolved. V lost 0 bases and J 10 bases, leaving 14 bases between the germline ends. Germline values: CDR1 SGDLS, CDR2 YYNGEE. This CDR3 is built from 14 residues. CDR3 sequence (DNA): TGTGCCAGCAGCGTAGGAGGAGCTCCAAGGGAGCAGTTCTTC. This encodes CASSVGGAPREQFF.

The chain has TRBV5-1 and TRBJ2-3; the D gene is possibly TRBD2 (5 bases). V lost 2 bases and J 0 bases, leaving 10 bases between the germline ends. The CDR3 covers 15 residues. From germline, CDR1 is SGHRS and CDR2 YFSETQ. CDR3 in amino acids: CASSLAVTSTDTQYF. CDR3 bases: TGCGCCAGCAGCTTAGCGGTTACTAGCACAGATACGCAGTATTTT.

The rearrangement uses TRBV5-1 and TRBJ2-5, with 7 bases aligning to TRBD2. The CDR3 has 16 residues. With V trimmed by 1 base and J by 0 bases, 6 bases remained unmatched. Germline CDR1 is SGHRS and CDR2 is YFSETQ. CDR3: CASSLRGGGYQETQYF. In DNA, the CDR3 is TGCGCCAGCAGCTTGCGCGGGGGAGGGTACCAAGAGACCCAGTACTTC.

The chain couples TRBV7-2 to TRBJ1-1; TRBD1 might be the D (6 bases). Trimming took 4 bases from V and 6 from J, leaving 12 bases between them. The CDR3 is 13 residues long. Germline V gene sequence: CDR1 SGHTA, CDR2 FQGNSA. The CDR3 here is CASSSTGKAEAFF. The CDR3 bases are TGTGCCAGCAGCTCAACAGGGAAGGCTGAAGCTTTCTTT.